A selection of T cell receptor beta chains follows, all from one sample in a study of identical twins. TCRdb ran MiXCR on the 5' RACE reads and lists one entry per CDR3 protein. In the table there are 300,000 or so distinct CDR3 sequences, over 8.5% of which are singletons. These data were also filed under a second study, of yellow fever vaccine responses in identical twins.

Source material: CD8+ T cells sorted from blood. The receptors were gathered from a woman under 30 in good health. The CDR3 runs from the conserved cysteine through the conserved F or W. Fields, in order: CDR3 protein, V gene.

CASSLGSGTYNEQFF	TRBV13
CASSYRQGLYEQYF	TRBV14
CAWTSGNQETQYF	TRBV30
CAWTLGQGADTQYF	TRBV30
CASRQGQPTGELFF	TRBV6-1
CSVEYAGLTSYEQYF	TRBV29-1
CSVARDGQNTEAFF	TRBV29-1
CASSTLGEVGTLDTKLFF	TRBV3-1
CASSFGRQGASNQPQHF	TRBV7-9
CASSVKPGGADHNEQFF	TRBV9
CATSDLGLAGSYEQYF	TRBV24-1
CASKPRTRQETQYF	TRBV6-4
CASSLGASGIDKVQYF	TRBV11-2
CASSHIPGQGPTDTQYF	TRBV5-5
CASSPRIAGGEQFF	TRBV13
CASSLGLRRDTQYF	TRBV11-2
CASSQAWTGAYEQYF	TRBV4-3
CASSQARQGAYNEQFF	TRBV3-1
CASSVAAGGMNTEAFF	TRBV9
CASSWPGTSGGGTDTQYF	TRBV11-1
CASSQERGGTDTQYF	TRBV3-1
CASSDSGGAGDEQFF	TRBV6-4
CASSPTLYEQFF	TRBV4-1
CASSDTSGGPDTQYF	TRBV6-1
CASSSLAGVDETQYF	TRBV5-1
CASSLVFPPSTYNEQFF	TRBV7-2
CSVEEGLAGSYEQYF	TRBV29-1
CASSFTGLGLAGGYEQFF	TRBV11-2
CSVANSTGTIYF	TRBV29-1
CASTLASGHNEQFF	TRBV11-2
CASSLAAGAWEQFF	TRBV7-2
CASSLAPSGGYQETQYF	TRBV5-1
CASSLMLAPEETQYF	TRBV7-9
CATSDFDRAYNEQFF	TRBV24-1
CASSYSGLQPQHF	TRBV6-2/TRBV6-3
CASSLLLGYTEAFF	TRBV28
CAQRALTLNTEAFF	TRBV30
CAISEGQGLFEEQYF	TRBV10-3
CASSRDGRTPSYEQYF	TRBV7-9
CASSYPRTGGILTGELFF	TRBV4-1